This TCR beta chain was retrieved from a study of cytomegalovirus exposure and HLA in healthy donors (dated 2017 in TCRdb). Looking at the study overall: An earlier analysis of 550 to 700 of the donors reported more than 250 Gb of sequence data and 100 million to 130 million unique TCR beta sequences from 150 million to 200 million T cells. All discovery cohort repertoires had been generated using a single sequencing platform. Because of strong linkage in the cohort, four to six DR-DQ haplotypes were treated as single units for association and clustering. A later analysis re-analyzed previously published TCR beta repertoires from hundreds of donors and added high-resolution HLA genotyping to study TCR occurrence patterns. The later analysis used no new phenotypic data to find candidate immune exposures, relying instead on TCR beta sequences and their occurrence across donors. Using immunosequencing, the study profiled T cell repertoires from 640 or so subjects and related those repertoires to cytomegalovirus serostatus. The aim of the study was to test whether cataloging public T cell receptors could identify signatures of past pathogen exposure. An early release covering roughly 640 HLA-typed donors comprised around 300 gigabases of sequencing data and approximately 80 million unique TCR sequences. HLA typing included class I and class II loci at four-digit resolution. Of the 350 to 400 genotyped donors, over 65% fell in the genetic ancestry cluster associated with self-reported Caucasian donors. In a later genetic analysis, genome-wide SNP genotypes for 398 of the 666 donors were used, and that subset was treated as a discovery cohort. The number of donors typed differed by locus, with 629-630 for A, B, C, DRB1 and DQB1, approximately 500 for DQA1, nearly 610 for DPA1, and 472 for DPB1. To predict cytomegalovirus infection status, the study brought together high-throughput TCR immunosequencing, statistical association of individual TCRs with disease status, and machine learning. A separate validation cohort of about 110 different subjects was used in addition to the roughly 700-subject first cohort. Across approximately 420 genotyped donors of the cohort, an average of about 240,000 unique TCR beta nucleotide sequences per donor were sequenced, and roughly 20% of those sequences were non-productive. An earlier analysis of about 620 of the donors applied high-throughput TCR beta sequencing to assess whether each TCR beta V gene segment acted as functional or pseudogenic. Donor age, sex, ethnicity and CMV serostatus were compiled alongside the repertoire data.

The cohort consisted of 666 healthy bone marrow donors. At the time of sampling, all cohort members were nominally healthy, though unrecorded immune exposures were likely present. The donor tested CMV seronegative, placing the donor among the 350 or so seronegative members of the cohort. Each donor provided a peripheral blood sample, and peripheral blood mononuclear cells were used for TCR beta sequencing. Genomic DNA extraction from the blood cell samples was performed with the Qiagen DNeasy Blood Extraction Kit. This clone was counted once. It lacks a known antigen. It has no much larger one-base neighbor in the sample; base qualities were not kept. The method behind the library was the immunoSEQ multiplex PCR assay. A mixture of 60 forward primers for TCR Vbeta segments and 13 reverse primers for TCR Jbeta segments was used in the multiplex PCR. Amplification of the CDR3 region of rearranged TCR beta genes was performed with a multiplex PCR assay on genomic DNA. The amplified TCR beta libraries were sequenced on the Illumina HiSeq System as 87-base-pair reads. Concerning the study's data processing: A later analysis tallied approximately 87 million unique TCR beta chains across the 666 repertoires, and around 9.9 million of those chains were shared by two or more donors. A nearest-neighbor algorithm error-corrected the raw reads and collapsed the reads into unique sequences, merging closely related sequences to remove PCR and sequencing errors. Alignment of CDR3 sequences to IMGT reference sequences was used to assign V, D and J gene segments. For a sequence to be retained, a match of at least six nucleotides was required to both a V gene segment and a J gene segment. Rearrangements were classified as productive when the CDR3 lacked stop codons and remained in frame with V and J, and all other rearrangements were classified as non-productive. CDR3 was defined according to IMGT convention as the region running from the second conserved V-encoded cysteine to the conserved J-encoded phenylalanine. In an earlier analysis of just under 600 of the donors, sequences lacking an unambiguous match to a single V gene segment were excluded. An earlier analysis of a few hundred of the donors called V segments functional above 56.7% productive rearrangements and segregating when the between-donor standard deviation exceeded 5%. A statistical classification framework was built for diagnosing cytomegalovirus status from the catalog of TCR beta chain sequences. In a later analysis, TCR nucleotide sequences were compared against IMGT/GENE-DB human TR gene sequences so that V and J genes could be assigned. The TCRdist pipeline was used in a later analysis to assign CDR3 sequences and most-parsimonious VDJ recombination scenarios. In a later analysis, each TCR beta chain was defined by its CDR3 amino acid sequence together with its V-gene family, and reads without a unique V-gene family were excluded. As a way to deal with suspected cross-contamination and a sequencing artifact, a later analysis dropped 640 or so nucleotide sequences that were highly shared and had low generation probability. In a later analysis, a clonal expansion index for each public chain was calculated from normalized within-repertoire ranks of inferred template counts. A later analysis computed generation probabilities with a VDJ recombination model fitted to out-of-frame rearrangements, and checked the results against IGoR. Hypergeometric tests were used in a later analysis to score TCR-TCR, TCR-HLA and TCR-CMV co-occurrence, with a repertoire-size bias correction applied to the TCR pairs. In a later analysis, false discovery rates were estimated by permuting HLA or CMV assignments 20 times. A later analysis grouped co-occurring TCRs with DBSCAN, adding TCRdist sequence similarity when clustering within HLA-allele-positive subsets. Co-occurrence clustering excluded repertoires with fewer than 30,000 or more than 120,000 public chains, plus five with anomalous nucleotide sharing. The table comes from immuneACCESS by way of TCRdb, which keeps in-frame sequences with V and J called. Part of the clones is missing from these tables; in studies checked, under half for an unresolved V gene and the rest for unknown reasons. Clonal size and the V and J genes are those of that table, whereas D and trimming came from the DNA. Across this sample there are 150,000 to 200,000 clones, with approximately 75% seen only once. The ten biggest clones cover around 1.9% of the sample.

V drops 3 bases and J drops 6 bases, leaving 20 bases in between. The germline V gene (reference sequence) supplies CDR1 LNHDA and CDR2 SQIVND. Including cysteine and phenylalanine, the CDR3 has 17 amino acids. Here the CDR3 DNA is all that survives: 51 bases in frame from base 1. Broad study findings and their caveats: In an earlier analysis of approximately 590 of the donors, most TCR beta V segments appeared in productive rearrangements about 90% or about 30% of the time, broadly matching IMGT annotations. In a later analysis, the rate of TCR association differed among HLA loci, with DRB1 alleles having the most associated TCRs and HLA-C alleles having the fewest. Most TCR sequences were observed very rarely across donors, whereas some public TCRs were present in many individuals. In a later analysis, several top co-occurrence clusters were reported to appear linked to parvovirus B19, influenza, CMV and Epstein-Barr virus. In the study, approximately 150 TCR beta chains were listed as associated with cytomegalovirus. The earlier analysis of fewer than 750 of the donors excluded some 16 rarely observed V segments, including chromosome 9 orphons, because counts were too low. Some IMGT-functional V segments, including TRBV6-2 and TRBV6-3, could not be told apart with the 87-base-pair reads, so those segments were excluded. Compared with equally common non-associated chains, HLA-associated TCR beta chains in a later analysis were more clonally expanded and had lower generation probabilities. In both the original and validation cohorts, the classifier was reported to diagnose cytomegalovirus status with high specificity and sensitivity. Most CMV-associated TCR beta chains appeared to be HLA-restricted in a later analysis, and the HLA associations seemed to be driven largely by CMV exposure. V-gene and J-gene trimming of TCR beta chains was associated with a missense DCLRE1C variant in a later genetic analysis, and the association was replicated in an independent cohort. According to the authors, the approach could potentially be generalized to other disease states and immunological phenotypes. In this cohort, only TCR beta chains were sequenced, and detectable features were limited by the absence of alpha or paired-chain data. In vitro tests confirmed that three of the cytomegalovirus-associated TCR beta chains recognize cytomegalovirus antigens. A further reported finding was that TCR beta sequences accurately predicted the HLA-A and HLA-B alleles for most subjects in the first cohort. Correlated functional status among segregating V segments might be attributable to linkage disequilibrium, but an unknown experimental factor could not be ruled out. According to a later genetic analysis, donors in an Asian-associated ancestry cluster had fewer N-insertions in productive TCRs than the approximately 650-donor mean. Immune exposure information for the cohort was limited to CMV serostatus. A cluster of highly shared sequence variants was judged likely to represent a technical artifact of the sequencing pipeline. Assigning TCR associations to individual alleles was difficult when HLA alleles, especially DR and DQ, strongly co-occurred. Sequencing depth was assumed to be roughly uniform across donors in the presence/absence analyses, though that assumption may not hold. Specific HLA alleles were associated with 15,000 to 20,000 TCR beta sequences at a false discovery rate of 0.05 in a later analysis. Because HLA typing was unavailable for some donors at each locus, only the typed subset was used in association tests.

Sequenced material: PBMCs. This chain joins TRBV19 to TRBJ1-4; matching of 5 bases hints at TRBD1 as the D gene. This sequence originates from a woman aged 18-29 years in good health and CMV-seronegative. CDR3 region: CASSMPRSAGLDEKLFF. The nucleotide sequence is given as TGTGCCAGTAGTATGCCGCGGTCGGCAGGGCTTGATGAAAAACTGTTTTTT.